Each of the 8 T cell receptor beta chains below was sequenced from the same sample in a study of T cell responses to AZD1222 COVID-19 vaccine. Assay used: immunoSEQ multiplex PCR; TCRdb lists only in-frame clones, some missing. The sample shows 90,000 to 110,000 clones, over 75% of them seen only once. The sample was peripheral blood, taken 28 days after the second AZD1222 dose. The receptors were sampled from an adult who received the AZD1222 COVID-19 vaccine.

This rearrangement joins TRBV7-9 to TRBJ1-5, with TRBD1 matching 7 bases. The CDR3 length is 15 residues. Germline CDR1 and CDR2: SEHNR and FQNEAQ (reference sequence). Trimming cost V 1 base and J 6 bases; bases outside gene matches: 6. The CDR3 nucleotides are TGTGCCAGCAGCTTAGACGGACAGGATTTTCAGCCCCAGCATTTT. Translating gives CASSLDGQDFQPQHF.

The CDR3 here is CASSLAPRAFDYGYTF. CDR3 coding DNA: TGTGCCAGCAGCTTAGCGCCCAGGGCTTTTGACTATGGCTACACCTTC. The V gene is TRBV7-2, the J gene TRBJ1-2, with D perhaps TRBD1 (5 bases). V lost 0 bases and J lost 3, with 14 bases in between. Germline lookup yields CDR1 SGHTA and CDR2 FQGNSA. This CDR3 has 16 residues.

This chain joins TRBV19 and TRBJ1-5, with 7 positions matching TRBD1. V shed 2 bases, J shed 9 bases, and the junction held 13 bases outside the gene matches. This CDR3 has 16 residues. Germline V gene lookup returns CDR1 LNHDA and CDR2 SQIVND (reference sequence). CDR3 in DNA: TGTGCCAGTAGTATATTGCCAGGGGGAGGGCAAAGGCCCCAGCATTTT. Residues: CASSILPGGGQRPQHF.

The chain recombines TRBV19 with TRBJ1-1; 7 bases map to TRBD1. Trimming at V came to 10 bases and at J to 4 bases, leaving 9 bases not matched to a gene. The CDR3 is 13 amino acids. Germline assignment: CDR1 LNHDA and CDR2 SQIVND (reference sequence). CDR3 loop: CATSTGLITEAFF. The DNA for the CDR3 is TGTGCCACCTCGACAGGGTTGATCACTGAAGCTTTCTTT.

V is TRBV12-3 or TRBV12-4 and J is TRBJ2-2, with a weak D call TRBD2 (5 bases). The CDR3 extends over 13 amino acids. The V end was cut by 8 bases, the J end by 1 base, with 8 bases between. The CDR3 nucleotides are TGTGCCAGCGTTCGGGGGAACACCGGGGAGCTGTTTTTT. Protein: CASVRGNTGELFF.

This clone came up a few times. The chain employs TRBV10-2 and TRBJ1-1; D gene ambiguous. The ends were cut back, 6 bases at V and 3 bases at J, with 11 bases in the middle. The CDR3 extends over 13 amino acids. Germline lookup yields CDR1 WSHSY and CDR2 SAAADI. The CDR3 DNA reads TGCGCCAGCAGGGCGTCGGAATACACTGAAGCTTTCTTT. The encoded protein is CASRASEYTEAFF.

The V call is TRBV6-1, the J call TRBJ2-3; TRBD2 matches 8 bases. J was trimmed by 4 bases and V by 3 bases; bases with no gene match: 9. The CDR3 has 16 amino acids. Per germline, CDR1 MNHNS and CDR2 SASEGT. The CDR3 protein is CASSESSGRVADTQYF. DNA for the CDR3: TGTGCCAGCAGTGAGTCAAGCGGGAGAGTCGCAGATACGCAGTATTTT.

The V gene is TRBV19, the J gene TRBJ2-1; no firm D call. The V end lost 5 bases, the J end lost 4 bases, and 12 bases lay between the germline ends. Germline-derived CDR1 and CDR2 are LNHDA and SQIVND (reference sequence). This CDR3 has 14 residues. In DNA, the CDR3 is TGTGCCAGTAGTCTCGGTGGTGGGTACAATGAGCAGTTCTTC. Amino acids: CASSLGGGYNEQFF.